The rows below give T cell receptor beta chains drawn from one sample of a study of blood T cell repertoires in COVID-19. Some clones are missing from TCRdb's copy, which holds only in-frame ones; the method was immunoSEQ multiplex PCR. The profile covers fewer than 350,000 clones, with about 90% appearing a single time and over 3.5% taken by the ten largest. Specimen: PBMCs or T cells enriched from blood (not recorded which). The receptor source for this set is a woman aged 25 to 39 with acute COVID-19. Each CDR3 is given with its conserved first and last residue. Each record gives: J gene, D gene, V gene, CDR3 protein, CDR3 DNA. A D gene is named only where the DNA matches it firmly.

>TRBJ2-2|-|TRBV5-1
CASSFIDKVNTGELFF
TGCGCCAGCAGCTTCATCGACAAGGTGAACACCGGGGAGCTGTTTTTT
>TRBJ2-3|TRBD1|TRBV5-1
CASSSGTEADTQYF
TGCGCCAGCAGCTCCGGGACAGAGGCAGATACGCAGTATTTT
>TRBJ2-3|TRBD1|TRBV19
CASSSQGHGTDTQYF
TGTGCCAGTAGTTCACAGGGGCACGGCACAGATACGCAGTATTTT
>TRBJ1-1|-|TRBV27
CASSLRQENTEAFF
TGTGCCAGCAGTTTAAGACAGGAAAACACTGAAGCTTTCTTT
>TRBJ1-1|-|TRBV5-4
CASRSTVNTEAFF
TGTGCCAGCAGGAGCACGGTGAACACTGAAGCTTTCTTT
>TRBJ2-1|-|TRBV3-1/TRBV3-2
CASAIQREKNEQFF
TGTGCCAGCGCGATTCAGAGGGAGAAGAATGAGCAGTTCTTC
>TRBJ1-1|TRBD1|TRBV19
CASSMTGAVNTEAFF
TGTGCCAGTAGTATGACAGGGGCAGTGAACACTGAAGCTTTCTTT
>TRBJ2-7|TRBD1|TRBV6-2/TRBV6-3
CASSSRDRGYEQYF
TGTGCCAGCAGCAGTCGGGACAGGGGCTACGAGCAGTACTTC
>TRBJ2-1|-|TRBV21-1
CASSPQGPTGGNEQFF
TGTGCCAGCAGCCCCCAGGGCCCAACAGGGGGCAATGAGCAGTTCTTC
>TRBJ2-7|-|TRBV6-1
CASRDGVEQYF
TGTGCCAGCCGTGACGGAGTCGAGCAGTACTTC
>TRBJ2-7|TRBD2|TRBV27
CASSPGTSAGLYEQYF
TGTGCCAGCAGTCCTGGGACTAGCGCGGGTTTATACGAGCAGTACTTC
>TRBJ2-7|TRBD2|TRBV10-3
CAIRTSGRAWEQYF
TGTGCCATCAGGACTAGCGGGAGGGCCTGGGAGCAGTACTTC
>TRBJ2-5|TRBD2|TRBV3-1/TRBV3-2
CASSQETSGTQETQYF
TGTGCCAGCAGCCAAGAAACTAGCGGTACCCAAGAGACCCAGTACTTC